The rows below give T cell receptor beta chains drawn from one sample of a study of control samples from healthy donors and cancer patients. Method: immunoSEQ multiplex PCR; TCRdb's copy keeps in-frame clones and lacks some. The data hold approximately 150,000 clones, with around 94% observed a single time. Sample: PBMCs. These receptors all come from a man aged 55 to 70 with colorectal cancer. CDR3s include the opening cysteine and the closing phenylalanine or tryptophan. Fields, in order: V gene, clone size, J gene, D gene, CDR3 DNA, CDR3 protein. D genes are given only for firm matches. Not every row has a clone size; where given, it reads once, few, many or a size class.

>TRBV5-1|.|TRBJ1-2|TRBD1
TGCGCCAGCAGCCTCGGGACAGGGGGTAGCTATGGCTACACCTTC
CASSLGTGGSYGYTF
>TRBV5-1|once|TRBJ2-3|TRBD1
TGCGCCAGCAGCTACCGACAGGGGGGCACAGATACGCAGTATTTT
CASSYRQGGTDTQYF
>TRBV6-5|.|TRBJ1-1|.
TGTGCCAGCAGATGGGGGAAGGATGAAGCTTTCTTT
CASRWGKDEAFF
>TRBV6-5|.|TRBJ2-2|TRBD1
TGTGCCAGCAGTTACTCGTGGGACAGTGGGACCGGGGAGCTGTTTTTT
CASSYSWDSGTGELFF
>TRBV3-1/TRBV3-2|.|TRBJ2-1|TRBD2
TGTGCCAGCGCGGGGGGGGCCTTGAGCTCCTACAATGAGCAGTTCTTC
CASAGGALSSYNEQFF
>TRBV7-2|.|TRBJ2-7|TRBD2
TGTGCCAGCAGCTTGGAACGGGGACTAGCGGAATACGAGCAGTACTTC
CASSLERGLAEYEQYF
>TRBV19|.|TRBJ2-7|TRBD1
TGTGCCAGTAGTCACCCCGGGACAGGGTCCGACGAGCAGTACTTC
CASSHPGTGSDEQYF
>TRBV5-1|.|TRBJ1-1|TRBD1
TGCGCCAGCAGCTTGGGACGGGACAGGGGGAAGGGATCGAAGACTGAAGCTTTCTTT
CASSLGRDRGKGSKTEAFF
>TRBV19|.|TRBJ1-5|.
TGTGCCAGTAGTAGAGCCGGTCAGCCCCAGCATTTT
CASSRAGQPQHF
>TRBV11-2|few|TRBJ2-2|.
TGTGCCAGCAGCTCCCAGCGGGCGAGCGGGGAGCTGTTTTTT
CASSSQRASGELFF
>TRBV7-8|once|TRBJ1-6|.
TGTGCCAGCAGCCCCAGGCGACCGACGGAAAATTCACCCCTCCACTTT
CASSPRRPTENSPLHF